This T cell receptor (beta chain) is drawn from a study of blood T cell repertoires in COVID-19. Sequenced by immunoSEQ multiplex PCR; TCRdb stores in-frame clones only, minus some. The sample has about 270,000 clones; 80% to 90% are singletons. The germline V gene has CDR1 MDHEN and CDR2 SYDVKM. This CDR3 has 18 amino acids. With 1 base clipped from V and 3 bases from J, the junction kept 12 bases outside the gene matches. Sequencing was done on a sample of peripheral blood. This receptor was identified in a woman aged 45 to 65 who had recovered from COVID-19. This chain joins TRBV28 and TRBJ1-2; 9 bases agree with TRBD1. The DNA of the CDR3 is TGTGCCAGCAGTTTATTGCCGGGACAGGGTCCCTTCGACTATGGCTACACCTTC. Its protein is CASSLLPGQGPFDYGYTF.